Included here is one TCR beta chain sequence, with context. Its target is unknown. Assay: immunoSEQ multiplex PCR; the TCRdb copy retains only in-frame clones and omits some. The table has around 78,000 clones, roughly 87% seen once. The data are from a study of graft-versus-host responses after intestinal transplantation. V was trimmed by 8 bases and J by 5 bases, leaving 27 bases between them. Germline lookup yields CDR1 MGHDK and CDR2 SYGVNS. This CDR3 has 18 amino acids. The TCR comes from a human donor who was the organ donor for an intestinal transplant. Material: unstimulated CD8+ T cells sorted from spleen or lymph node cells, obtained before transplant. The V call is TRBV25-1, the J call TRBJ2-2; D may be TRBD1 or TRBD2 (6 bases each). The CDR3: CASEGESPIFAGTGELFF. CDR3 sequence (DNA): TGTGCCAGCGAGGGGGAATCCCCAATCTTCGCGGGGACCGGGGAGCTGTTTTTT.